This is a list of T cell receptor beta chains from one sample in a study of cytotoxic CD8 clonotypes in ibrutinib-treated CLL. Sequencing was performed with immunoSEQ multiplex PCR; in TCRdb, only in-frame clones are kept and a portion is missing. Of over 110,000 clones in the sample, under 95% were seen once. The source was PBMCs, collected after 12 months of ibrutinib treatment. The receptor set was obtained from a human donor with chronic lymphocytic leukemia. Each CDR3 is given with its conserved first and last residue. A D gene is named only where the DNA matches it firmly. Size values are once, few and many counts, or a class for expanded clones, and some rows have none.

J | D | V | size | CDR3 | DNA
TRBJ2-7 | NA | TRBV28 | NA | CASTNPGYEQYF | TGTGCCAGCACGAACCCAGGGTACGAGCAGTACTTC
TRBJ1-3 | NA | TRBV5-1 | NA | CASSSSLVGNTIYF | TGCGCCAGCAGCTCTTCGTTAGTGGGAAACACCATATATTTT
TRBJ2-5 | TRBD1 | TRBV5-4 | NA | CASSLGDRSQGTQYF | TGTGCCAGCAGCTTGGGGGACAGGAGTCAAGGGACCCAGTACTTC
TRBJ1-5 | NA | TRBV7-9 | NA | CASSGRSNQPQHF | TGTGCCAGCAGTGGAAGGAGCAATCAGCCCCAGCATTTT
TRBJ1-1 | NA | TRBV6-5 | NA | CASSYNFQGDTEAFF | TGTGCCAGCAGTTACAATTTTCAGGGAGACACTGAAGCTTTCTTT
TRBJ1-1 | NA | TRBV7-3 | NA | CASSPTLNTEAFF | TGTGCCAGCAGCCCGACCTTGAACACTGAAGCTTTCTTT
TRBJ2-7 | NA | TRBV6-5 | NA | CASSRGRIEEYF | TGTGCCAGCAGCAGGGGACGGATAGAGGAGTACTTC
TRBJ1-1 | NA | TRBV18 | NA | CASSPTRVNTEAFF | TGTGCCAGCTCACCTACCAGGGTGAACACTGAAGCTTTCTTT
TRBJ2-7 | NA | TRBV21-1 | NA | CASSKRGTTRTHGEQYF | TGTGCCAGCAGCAAAAGGGGGACGACCCGGACCCACGGCGAGCAGTACTTC
TRBJ2-7 | NA | TRBV18 | NA | CASSPQRASYEQYF | TGTGCCAGCTCACCCCAGCGGGCTTCCTACGAGCAGTACTTC
TRBJ2-5 | NA | TRBV6-5 | NA | CASSSSGETQYF | TGTGCCAGCAGCTCCAGTGGAGAGACCCAGTACTTC
TRBJ2-7 | NA | TRBV6-5 | NA | CASSYVGRGAYEQYF | TGTGCCAGCAGTTACGTGGGACGGGGAGCCTACGAGCAGTACTTC
TRBJ2-7 | NA | TRBV7-9 | NA | CASSPGQSYEQYF | TGTGCCAGCAGCCCAGGACAGTCCTACGAGCAGTACTTC
TRBJ1-2 | TRBD1 | TRBV15 | few | CATSRRTGNDYGYTF | TGTGCCACCAGCAGACGGACAGGGAACGACTATGGCTACACCTTC
TRBJ2-3 | NA | TRBV7-9 | NA | CASSFSGDTQYF | TGTGCCAGCAGCTTCAGCGGGGATACGCAGTATTTT
TRBJ2-5 | NA | TRBV18 | NA | CASSTNRVGTQYF | TGTGCCAGCTCCACAAACAGGGTCGGGACCCAGTACTTC
TRBJ2-1 | TRBD2 | TRBV11-2 | NA | CASSYTGTMGRNEQFF | TGTGCCAGCAGCTATACCGGGACTATGGGTCGCAATGAGCAGTTCTTC
TRBJ2-7 | TRBD2 | TRBV28 | NA | CASRPLADYYEQYF | TGTGCCAGCAGACCACTAGCGGACTACTACGAGCAGTACTTC
TRBJ1-2 | NA | TRBV5-4 | NA | CASSSVPRVPLDGYTF | TGTGCCAGCAGCTCGGTACCTCGAGTGCCTCTTGATGGCTACACCTTC
TRBJ2-4 | TRBD2 | TRBV28 | NA | CASSLLGGRAPKNIQYF | TGTGCCAGCAGTTTATTGGGCGGGAGGGCCCCCAAAAACATTCAGTACTTC
TRBJ1-1 | NA | TRBV2 | NA | CASSEVPGARTEAFF | TGTGCCAGCAGTGAAGTGCCGGGGGCGAGGACTGAAGCTTTCTTT
TRBJ2-7 | NA | TRBV9 | NA | CASSYEQDSLEQYF | TGTGCCAGCAGCTACGAACAGGACTCCTTAGAGCAGTACTTC
TRBJ2-1 | TRBD1 | TRBV27 | few | CASSRDRDNEQFF | TGTGCCAGCAGTCGGGACAGGGACAATGAGCAGTTCTTC
TRBJ2-3 | NA | TRBV28 | NA | CASSLAGDTQYF | TGTGCCAGCAGTTTGGCGGGAGATACGCAGTATTTT
TRBJ2-7 | NA | TRBV18 | NA | CASSPKGQPYEQYF | TGTGCCAGCTCACCAAAAGGACAGCCTTACGAGCAGTACTTC
TRBJ1-1 | NA | TRBV7-2 | NA | CASSVTTEAFF | TGTGCCAGCAGCGTCACCACTGAAGCTTTCTTT
TRBJ2-5 | TRBD2 | TRBV14 | NA | CASTPTSGLQETQYF | TGTGCCAGCACCCCGACTAGCGGGCTACAAGAGACCCAGTACTTC
TRBJ2-1 | TRBD2 | TRBV19 | NA | CASSLGTSGGSYNEQFF | TGTGCCAGTAGCCTGGGGACTAGCGGAGGGTCCTACAATGAGCAGTTCTTC
TRBJ1-1 | NA | TRBV5-5 | NA | CASSRRTPDSAFF | TGTGCCAGCAGCCGTAGGACCCCGGATTCCGCTTTCTTT
TRBJ1-4 | NA | TRBV11-2 | once | CASSLVMGTNEKLFF | TGTGCCAGCAGCTTAGTTATGGGGACTAATGAAAAACTGTTTTTT
TRBJ2-7 | NA | TRBV10-3 | NA | CAISARDGPHEQYF | TGTGCCATCAGTGCCCGGGACGGACCCCACGAGCAGTACTTC
TRBJ2-2 | TRBD2 | TRBV4-2 | NA | CASSWGREEVGELFF | TGTGCCAGCAGCTGGGGGCGGGAGGAGGTCGGGGAGCTGTTTTTT
TRBJ1-4 | NA | TRBV2 | NA | CASRMTGYTNEKLFF | TGTGCCAGCAGGATGACAGGTTACACTAATGAAAAACTGTTTTTT
TRBJ2-7 | NA | TRBV7-8 | once | CASSLREGANEQYF | TGTGCCAGCAGCTTGAGGGAGGGGGCCAACGAGCAGTACTTC
TRBJ2-3 | TRBD2 | TRBV5-1 | NA | CASSSGLDFRTDTQYF | TGCGCCAGCAGCTCCGGACTAGATTTTAGGACAGATACGCAGTATTTT
TRBJ2-4 | TRBD1 | TRBV28 | NA | CASRPTGELAKNIQYF | TGTGCCAGCAGGCCGACAGGGGAGCTAGCCAAAAACATTCAGTACTTC